This TCR beta chain originates from a study of CXCR3-negative and CXCR3-positive naive CD8 T cells. Study conclusions and caveats: With respect to TRBV-TRBJ usage, naive CXCR3-negative and CXCR3-positive cells were similar; memory differed. Relative to CXCR3-negative naive cells, CXCR3-positive naive cells had more hydrophobic TRB CDR3s.

This CDR3 has 16 amino acids. CDR1 and CDR2 (germline): SQVTM, ANQGSEA. With UMI labels, 5' RACE was used to prepare the TRB cDNA libraries. TCRdb re-called the 5' RACE reads and catalogs CDR3 proteins one per entry, DNA excluded. Its table lists 65,000 to 75,000 distinct CDR3 sequences. As concerns this clonotype: Its target is not known.

The chain has TRBV29-1 and TRBJ2-2; TCRdb names TRBD1, which stays unverified in the absence of DNA. Sequenced material: naive CXCR3+ CD8+ T cells from blood. Subset described: CD45RO-CCR7+CD27+CD95- naive CD8+ T cells expressing CXCR3 (TNR3+). The TCR was taken from a human donor in good health. Some clones in this sample may be carry-over from other donors' samples. The CDR3 region is CSVAPGQGIGVGELFF.